This T cell receptor (beta chain) came from a study of OX40 agonist ivuxolimab in advanced cancers. General observations from the study: Some patients who did not respond also had low normalized T-cell clonal expansion. On average, a greater number of expanded clones characterised CD8+ T cells relative to CD4+. Expanded peripheral T cells had an undetermined antigen specificity.

On this clone: Its matching antigen is unknown.

Profiled with immunoSEQ multiplex PCR; TCRdb holds only in-frame clones, not every one. The sample includes about 79,000 clones, under 85% seen only once; the top ten take more than 0.5%. CDR3 length: 13 residues. Germline V lookup: CDR1 LGHNA, CDR2 YNFKEQ. Trimming removed 0 bases from V and 10 bases from J, with 12 bases in between. Sequencing was performed on CD4+ or CD8+ T cells sorted from blood, taken in a trial of the OX40 agonist ivuxolimab. The receptor was isolated from an adult with an advanced solid tumor such as melanoma, head and neck, liver or kidney cancer. J is TRBJ1-1 and V is TRBV4-2; unclear D gene. The CDR3 DNA sequence: TGTGCCAGCAGCCAAGATTTAGAACGGGGAGCTTTCTTT. Translated, it gives CASSQDLERGAFF.